This TCR beta chain came from a study of blood T cell repertoires in COVID-19. Study overall: COVID-19 samples collected from the United States, Italy and Spain covered acute and convalescent phases. Nucleic acid was either cDNA or gDNA, and it came from T cells, B-cell-depleted T cells, or PBMCs.

Per the original methods: Amplification of reference gene primers was used by the study to estimate nucleated cell counts. This table comes from immunoSEQ multiplex PCR, and its TCRdb copy is limited to in-frame clones, with some not included. The DNA was the basis for D and trimming; V, J and clone size are from that table. This sample has tens of thousands of clones, with more than 75% found just once. This CDR3 region has 14 residues. CDR1 and CDR2 from the germline V gene are MNHNS and SASEGT. V was shortened by 2 bases and J by 5 bases, with 12 bases between the two germline ends. This receptor was obtained from a human donor in a cohort sampled during active COVID-19. The chain recombines TRBV6-1 with TRBJ2-5, with a tentative D call TRBD1 (5 bases). The sequencing input was peripheral blood. The CDR3 is CASSEFWGSETQYF. The CDR3 nucleotides are TGTGCCAGCAGTGAATTCTGGGGCTCGGAGACCCAGTACTTC.